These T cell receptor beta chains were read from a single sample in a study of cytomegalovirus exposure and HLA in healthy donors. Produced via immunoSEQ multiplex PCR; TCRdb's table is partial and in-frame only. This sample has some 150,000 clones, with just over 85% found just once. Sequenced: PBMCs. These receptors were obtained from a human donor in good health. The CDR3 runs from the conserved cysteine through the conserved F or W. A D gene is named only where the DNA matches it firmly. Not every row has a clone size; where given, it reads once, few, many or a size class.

CASSLSRRGSPLHF | TGCGCCAGCAGCTTGAGTAGGAGGGGTTCACCCCTCCACTTT | - | TRBJ1-6 | TRBV5-1 | -
CASSANREATGELFF | TGTGCCAGCAGTGCGAACCGGGAAGCCACCGGGGAGCTGTTTTTT | - | TRBJ2-2 | TRBV2 | -
CASSLTRGGAFEAFF | TGCGCCAGCAGTCTAACAAGAGGAGGGGCGTTTGAAGCTTTCTTT | - | TRBJ1-1 | TRBV23-1 | -
CASSPSRTGSYEQYF | TGTGCCAGCTCACCCTCCCGGACAGGGAGCTACGAGCAGTACTTC | TRBD1 | TRBJ2-7 | TRBV18 | -
CASTGGVEQFF | TGTGCCAGCACAGGGGGCGTTGAGCAGTTCTTC | TRBD1 | TRBJ2-1 | TRBV2 | -
CASSLAHGQTTDTQYF | TGTGCCAGCAGCTTAGCGCATGGACAGACCACAGATACGCAGTATTTT | - | TRBJ2-3 | TRBV7-6 | -
CASSRVAGVFYEQYF | TGTGCCAGTAGTAGGGTTGCGGGAGTGTTCTACGAGCAGTACTTC | TRBD2 | TRBJ2-7 | TRBV19 | once
CASSLVGRGLLEQYF | TGTGCCAGCAGCTTAGTAGGCAGGGGTCTACTGGAGCAGTACTTC | - | TRBJ2-7 | TRBV7-8 | -
CASSPGPGGYEQYF | TGTGCCAGCAGTCCGGGACCCGGGGGCTACGAGCAGTACTTC | - | TRBJ2-7 | TRBV28 | -
CASSQGGRGPSNYGYTF | TGCGCCAGCAGCCAAGGAGGCAGGGGGCCTTCAAACTATGGCTACACCTTC | TRBD1 | TRBJ1-2 | TRBV4-1 | few
CASVRDNEETQYF | TGTGCCAGCGTCCGGGACAACGAAGAGACCCAGTACTTC | - | TRBJ2-5 | TRBV2 | -
CAISESWTEETQYF | TGTGCCATCAGTGAGTCCTGGACAGAAGAGACCCAGTACTTC | - | TRBJ2-5 | TRBV10-3 | -
CASSGGGLSNQPQHF | TGTGCCAGCAGCGGGGGGGGGCTAAGCAATCAGCCCCAGCATTTT | - | TRBJ1-5 | TRBV9 | few
CASSQERTAANEQFF | TGTGCCAGCTCACAGGAGAGGACAGCAGCAAATGAGCAGTTCTTC | - | TRBJ2-1 | TRBV18 | few
CSVGLQGFVLTF | TGCAGCGTTGGGTTACAGGGATTCGTCCTGACTTTC | - | TRBJ2-6 | TRBV29-1 | -
CASGTGEYLFHEQFF | TGTGCCAGCGGGACAGGGGAGTATCTATTCCATGAGCAGTTCTTC | TRBD1 | TRBJ2-1 | TRBV2 | -
CASREYRGRNYGYTF | TGTGCCAGCAGGGAATACAGGGGGCGGAACTATGGCTACACCTTC | TRBD1 | TRBJ1-2 | TRBV6-6 | -
CASSKTGPDGYTF | TGTGCCAGCTCAAAAACAGGGCCCGATGGCTACACCTTC | - | TRBJ1-2 | TRBV18 | -
CASRQVVLNTQYF | TGTGCCAGCAGACAGGTAGTGCTAAATACGCAGTATTTT | - | TRBJ2-3 | TRBV6-6 | -
CASRDRVHTQYF | TGTGCCAGCAGGGACAGGGTTCATACGCAGTATTTT | TRBD1 | TRBJ2-3 | TRBV6-5 | -
CASTPGLAGVEQFF | TGTGCCAGCACCCCGGGACTAGCGGGAGTTGAGCAGTTCTTC | TRBD2 | TRBJ2-1 | TRBV6-5 | -
CASSEQGANTGELFF | TGTGCCAGCAGTGAACAGGGGGCGAACACCGGGGAGCTGTTTTTT | TRBD1 | TRBJ2-2 | TRBV25-1 | -
CASSSRLASVPDTQYF | TGTGCCAGCAGCTCCAGACTAGCGTCTGTCCCAGATACGCAGTATTTT | TRBD2 | TRBJ2-3 | TRBV9 | -
CASSVGVAAFNTGELFF | TGTGCCAGCAGCGTTGGAGTAGCGGCTTTTAACACCGGGGAGCTGTTTTTT | - | TRBJ2-2 | TRBV9 | -
CASSLMGQVPEKLFF | TGTGCCAGCAGCCTGATGGGGCAGGTTCCCGAAAAACTGTTTTTT | - | TRBJ1-4 | TRBV7-9 | -
CASSLTRDSAYYGYTF | TGTGCCAGCAGCTTAACCCGGGACAGCGCATACTATGGCTACACCTTC | TRBD1 | TRBJ1-2 | TRBV7-2 | once
CASTRTVTDRARGYTF | TGTGCCAGTACCCGAACTGTAACGGACAGGGCGCGTGGCTACACCTTC | TRBD1 | TRBJ1-2 | TRBV19 | -
CASSQDWPSGDNEQFF | TGCGCCAGCAGCCAAGATTGGCCTAGCGGGGACAATGAGCAGTTCTTC | TRBD2 | TRBJ2-1 | TRBV4-3 | -